This TCR beta chain is from a study of cytomegalovirus exposure and HLA in healthy donors. Study-level points and caveats: A further, later analysis showed that HLA-associated TCR beta chains (compared with equally common others) were more clonally expanded. A later analysis reported that several of the most significant clusters appeared to be linked to common viral pathogens, among them Epstein-Barr virus. HLA alleles showed associations with around 15,000 TCR beta sequences in a later analysis, at a 0.05 false discovery rate.

V lost 5 bases, J lost 2 bases, and 13 bases lay in between. CDR1 SGHNT and CDR2 YYREEE come from the germline V gene (reference sequence). The CDR3 has 15 residues. On this clone itself: What it recognizes is unknown. This sample also contains other DNA sequences that code for the same CDR3.

Primers: 60 Vbeta forward and 13 Jbeta reverse. Measured with immunoSEQ multiplex PCR; TCRdb has only the in-frame clones, and not every one. The table has 150,000 to 200,000 clones, 65% to 85% seen once. What was sequenced was PBMCs. The chain uses TRBV5-4 and TRBJ1-4; no reliable D call. The sequence derives from a boy under 10 years old in good health and CMV-seronegative. CDR3 in DNA: TGTGCCAGCAGTCCTGGAGGGAGGACTAATGAAAAACTGTTTTTT. The encoded protein is CASSPGGRTNEKLFF. The variable domain in full, with the rest retrieved from reference TRBV5-4 and TRBJ1-4, is ETGVTQSPTHLIKTRGQQVTLRCSSQSGHNTVSWYQQALGQGPQFIFQYYREEENGRGNFPPRFSGLQFPNYSSELNVNALELDDSALYLCASSPGGRTNEKLFFGSGTQLSVL.